This passage covers 17 T cell receptor beta chains from one sample sequenced in a study of blood T cell repertoires in COVID-19. Sequencing used immunoSEQ multiplex PCR; TCRdb keeps in-frame clones, though not all of them. This repertoire shows over 130,000 clones, roughly 76% found once; its top ten account for more than 8.5%. The sample was peripheral blood. These receptors originate from a woman aged 50 to 60 with active or convalescent COVID-19.

The chain couples TRBV28 to TRBJ2-7; 7 bases are a match to TRBD1. The V and J ends lost 10 bases and 0 bases, in that order; junction bases with no gene match: 9. The germline gives CDR1 MDHEN, CDR2 SYDVKM. The CDR3 contains 14 residues. CDR3: CATLPRDSSYEQYF. CDR3 nucleotide sequence: TGTGCCACACTACCCCGGGACAGCTCCTACGAGCAGTACTTC.

This clone appeared a single time. The genes are TRBV7-6 and TRBJ2-1; no clear D. Germline CDR1 and CDR2: SGHVS and FNYEAQ. V gave up 1 base and J gave up 3 bases, with 10 bases separating them. The CDR3 length is 15 residues. CDR3 nucleotide sequence: TGTGCCAGCAGCTTAGGCGACTTAGTCTACAATGAGCAGTTCTTC. Translated, it gives CASSLGDLVYNEQFF.

This clone was seen a handful of times. This chain joins TRBV28 and TRBJ2-7, with 10 bases identical to TRBD1. Germline V lookup: CDR1 MDHEN, CDR2 SYDVKM. V shed 6 bases and J 6 bases; nucleotides not matched to a gene: 11. This CDR3 has 15 residues. The CDR3: CASSPYPDRGREQYF. CDR3 bases: TGTGCCAGCAGCCCTTACCCCGACAGGGGGCGCGAGCAGTACTTC.

In DNA, the CDR3 is TGCGCCAGCAGCGTCGTCGGCAGGGGAGATGAAAAACTGTTTTTT. It specifies CASSVVGRGDEKLFF. This sequence joins TRBV5-1 and TRBJ1-4; possibly TRBD1 for D (6 bases). CDR1 and CDR2 (germline): SGHRS, YFSETQ. This CDR3 comprises 15 residues. The ends were cut back, 4 bases at V and 6 bases at J, with 16 bases in the middle. The variable domain in full, completed from reference TRBV5-1 and TRBJ1-4, reads KAGVTQTPRYLIKTRGQQVTLSCSPISGHRSVSWYQQTPGQGLQFLFEYFSETQRNKGNFPGRFSGRQFSNSRSEMNVSTLELGDSALYLCASSVVGRGDEKLFFGSGTQLSVL.

V and J are TRBV3-1 (or the pseudogene TRBV3-2) and TRBJ1-1; weak D call: TRBD1 (6 bases). The CDR3 extends over 13 amino acids. The V gene lost 4 bases and the J gene lost 4 bases, with 10 bases spanning the gap. Germline V lookup: CDR1 LGHDT, CDR2 YNNKEL (reference sequence). CDR3 sequence (DNA): TGTGCCAGCAGCCGAACAGGGCGCACTGAAGCTTTCTTT. It translates to CASSRTGRTEAFF.

The chain links TRBV7-2 to TRBJ1-2; no firm D call. V shed 2 bases and J shed 8 bases, with 12 bases lying between them. Germline V CDR1 and CDR2: SGHTA, FQGNSA. This CDR3 has 13 amino acids. The CDR3 here is CASSLMNPEGYTF. The CDR3, as DNA: TGTGCCAGCAGCTTAATGAACCCTGAGGGCTACACCTTC.

CDR3 DNA sequence: TGTGCCAGCAGTTACAGGACAGGGGGCTACGAGCAGTACTTC. Translating it yields CASSYRTGGYEQYF. The gene calls are TRBV7-6 and TRBJ2-7; 10 bases align to TRBD1. The V gene's germline CDR1 is SGHVS and CDR2 FNYEAQ. This CDR3 is built from 14 residues. The V gene end was trimmed by 6 bases and the J gene end by 3 bases; junction bases not matched to a gene: 5. The full variable domain, rest sourced from reference TRBV7-6 and TRBJ2-7, is GAGVSQSPRYKVTKRGQDVALRCDPISGHVSLYWYRQALGQGPEFLTYFNYEAQQDKSGLPNDRFSAERPEGSISTLTIQRTEQRDSAMYRCASSYRTGGYEQYFGPGTRLTVT.

A few counts support this clone. The V call is TRBV6-5, the J call TRBJ1-4; D possibly corresponds to TRBD1 (5 bases). The CDR3 consists of 14 residues. Germline CDR1 reads MNHEY; CDR2 reads SVGAGI. Deletions cut 7 bases from V and 1 base from J, with 10 bases between. This CDR3 reads CASTTGGTNEKLFF. For the CDR3, the DNA is TGTGCCAGCACCACCGGGGGAACTAATGAAAAACTGTTTTTT.

On this clone: A clone one base away is much larger, so this may be a read error. The CDR3 sequence is CATRGTSGNTGELFF. DNA for the CDR3: TGTGCCACCAGGGGGACTAGCGGGAACACCGGGGAGCTGTTTTTT. The rearrangement links TRBV24-1 to TRBJ2-2; 11 bases match TRBD2. V lost 7 bases to trimming and J lost 1 base; unmatched junction nucleotides: 1. This CDR3 is 15 amino acids long. CDR1 KGHDR and CDR2 SFDVKD come from the germline V gene.

The chain employs TRBV11-3 and TRBJ2-7; 8 bases are a match to TRBD2. From germline, CDR1 is SGHNT and CDR2 YENEEA. V lost 3 bases, J lost 7 bases, and 2 bases stayed unmatched. The CDR3 is 12 amino acids. CDR3 loop: CASSLGGREQYF. CDR3 DNA: TGTGCCAGCAGCTTGGGCGGGAGGGAGCAGTACTTC.

This clone was recorded once. The V gene is TRBV11-2, the J gene TRBJ2-7, with D perhaps TRBD1 (5 bases). V was trimmed by 2 bases and J by 2 bases, leaving 10 bases between them. The CDR3 covers 14 residues. Germline loops: CDR1 SGHAT, CDR2 FQNNGV. The DNA for the CDR3 is TGTGCCAGCAGCTTAACGGAAGGGGCCTACGAGCAGTACTTC. This gives the protein CASSLTEGAYEQYF.

The rearrangement joins TRBV28 to TRBJ2-6; weak D call: TRBD2 (6 bases). The V gene lost 6 bases and the J gene lost 4 bases, with 10 bases spanning the gap. CDR1 and CDR2 from the germline V gene are MDHEN and SYDVKM. CDR3 length equals 14 residues. The CDR3 loop reads CASRAGGGANVLTF. The CDR3 DNA is TGTGCCAGCAGAGCCGGGGGAGGGGCCAACGTCCTGACTTTC.

The genes are TRBV21-1 and TRBJ2-5; TRBD1 reflects the table's D call only, with no check against the DNA. TRBV21-1 represents a pseudogene. The length of the CDR3 is 16 residues. This chain's CDR3 is CASSVGQTPYQETQYF. The CDR3 DNA is TGTGCCAGCAGCGTCGGACAGACCCCGTACCAAGAGACCCAGTACTTC.

This clone has more than one count but fewer than ten. This chain joins TRBV4-3 and TRBJ2-3; TRBD2 aligns across 9 bases. The junction had 11 bases not matched to a gene; V was cut back by 0 bases and J by 4 bases. CDR1 is LGHNA, CDR2 YSLEER, per germline. The CDR3 totals 18 residues. The DNA for the CDR3 is TGCGCCAGCAGCCAAGATCTCAGCCTAGCGGGGAAGGCAGATACGCAGTATTTT. As protein: CASSQDLSLAGKADTQYF.

The chain has TRBV19 and TRBJ1-2; the D gene is possibly TRBD1 (6 bases). The CDR3 spans 13 residues. Germline CDR1 and CDR2: LNHDA and SQIVND (reference sequence). The ends were cut back, 6 bases at V and 2 bases at J, with 10 bases in the middle. The CDR3 DNA reads as TGTGCCAGTAGCGCGACAGGCAACTATGGCTACACCTTC. It yields the protein CASSATGNYGYTF.

The chain uses TRBV6-2 or TRBV6-3 and TRBJ1-2, with D tentatively TRBD1 (5 bases). Trimming pared 4 bases from V and 0 bases from J, leaving 18 bases between. Germline loops: CDR1 MNHEY, CDR2 SVGEGT. There are 17 residues in the CDR3. In nucleotides, the CDR3 is TGTGCCAGCAGTTCCCCGGCTGGGGCCCCTACTAACTATGGCTACACCTTC. Translated: CASSSPAGAPTNYGYTF.

The chain combines TRBV30 with TRBJ1-1, with 11 bases aligning to TRBD1. The CDR3 loop spans 13 amino acids. CDR1 is GTSNPN, CDR2 SVGIG, per germline (reference sequence). V was clipped by 5 bases and J by 4 bases; unmatched bases: 3. The CDR3 nucleotides are TGTGCCTGGGGGGACAGGGGGGGCACTGAAGCTTTCTTT. Residues: CAWGDRGGTEAFF.